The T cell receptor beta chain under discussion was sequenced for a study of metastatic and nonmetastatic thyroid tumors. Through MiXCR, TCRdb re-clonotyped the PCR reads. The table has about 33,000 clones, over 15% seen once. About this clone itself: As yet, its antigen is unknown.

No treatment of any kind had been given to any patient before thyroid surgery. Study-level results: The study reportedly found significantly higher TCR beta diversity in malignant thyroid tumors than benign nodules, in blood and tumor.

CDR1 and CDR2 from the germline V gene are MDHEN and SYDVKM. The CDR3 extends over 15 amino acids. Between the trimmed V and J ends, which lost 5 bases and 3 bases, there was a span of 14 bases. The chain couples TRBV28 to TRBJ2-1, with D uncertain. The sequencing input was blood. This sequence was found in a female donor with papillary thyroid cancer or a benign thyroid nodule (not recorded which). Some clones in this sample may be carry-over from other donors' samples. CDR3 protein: CASSGVGVSYNEQFF. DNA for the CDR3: TGTGCCAGCAGTGGCGTCGGTGTGAGCTACAATGAGCAGTTCTTC.